These 15 T cell receptor beta chains were all obtained from the same sample, sequenced in a study of OX40 agonist ivuxolimab in advanced cancers. The assay was immunoSEQ multiplex PCR, and TCRdb's table has in-frame clones only and misses some. Of around 52,000 clones listed, nearly 85% were seen once; the top ten hold roughly 3.2%. Sequencing was performed on CD4+ or CD8+ T cells sorted from blood, taken in a trial of the OX40 agonist ivuxolimab. The origin of the receptors is an adult with an advanced solid tumor such as melanoma, head and neck, liver or kidney cancer.

The rearrangement joins TRBV30 to TRBJ1-5, with D hard to call. The germline V gene encodes CDR1 GTSNPN and CDR2 SVGIG (reference sequence). V was pared by 4 bases and J by 1 base, with 8 bases between. The CDR3 contains 13 residues. The CDR3 loop reads CAWNSGSNQPQHF. CDR3 bases: TGTGCCTGGAATTCGGGCAGCAATCAGCCCCAGCATTTT.

The rearrangement joins TRBV5-4 to TRBJ2-7, with TRBD1 identical over 7 bases. In germline, CDR1 is SGHNT, CDR2 YYREEE (reference sequence). V lost 4 bases to trimming and J lost 3 bases; unmatched junction nucleotides: 7. The CDR3 spans 14 residues. CDR3: CASSPDREVYEQYF. In DNA, the CDR3 is TGTGCCAGCAGCCCTGACAGGGAAGTCTACGAGCAGTACTTC.

This rearrangement joins TRBV28 to TRBJ1-1; D might be TRBD1 (5 bases). Germline loops: CDR1 MDHEN, CDR2 SYDVKM. Trimming left V 5 bases short and J 1 base short, with 17 bases between. This CDR3 contains 16 residues. CDR3 coding DNA: TGTGCCAGCAGTCCCGCCCTAGCGGGGGGGAACACTGAAGCTTTCTTT. Amino acids: CASSPALAGGNTEAFF.

The chain joins TRBV9 to TRBJ2-1, with D unclear. The CDR3 runs to 16 residues. Per the germline V gene, CDR1 is SGDLS and CDR2 is YYNGEE. Trimming pared 3 bases from V and 2 bases from J, leaving 15 bases between. The CDR3 sequence: CASSASGPRPYNEQFF. The CDR3 nucleotides are TGTGCCAGCAGCGCGAGTGGGCCTCGGCCCTACAATGAGCAGTTCTTC.

V and J are TRBV7-6 and TRBJ2-5; the match to TRBD1 covers 7 bases. J was trimmed by 1 base and V by 0 bases; bases with no gene match: 8. Germline assignment: CDR1 SGHVS and CDR2 FNYEAQ. The CDR3 length is 17 residues. The CDR3 DNA reads TGTGCCAGCAGCTTAGCCTTAGCCGGGACAGCCCAAGAGACCCAGTACTTC. Translation gives CASSLALAGTAQETQYF.

The chain carries TRBV29-1 and TRBJ1-5, with D possibly TRBD1 on 5 matching bases. This CDR3 contains 12 residues. Germline-derived CDR1 and CDR2 are SQVTM and ANQGSEA. With 5 bases removed from V and 4 bases from J, the gap between germline ends came to 9 bases. This CDR3 is CSVWDGNQPQHF. The CDR3 nucleotides read TGCAGCGTTTGGGACGGTAATCAGCCCCAGCATTTT.

The chain couples TRBV7-9 to TRBJ2-7, with 11 bases fitting TRBD1. After removal of 4 bases from V and 3 bases from J, the junction contained 11 bases not matched to a gene. This CDR3 has 17 residues. Germline V gene lookup returns CDR1 SEHNR and CDR2 FQNEAQ (reference sequence). The CDR3 coding sequence is TGTGCCAGCAGCTCGGGACAGGGGGGGACTGGCGGCTACGAGCAGTACTTC. Encoded protein: CASSSGQGGTGGYEQYF.

The chain carries TRBV13 and TRBJ2-3; D is perhaps TRBD2 (6 bases). The germline gives CDR1 PRHDT, CDR2 FYEKMQ (reference sequence). Trimming took off 4 bases at V and 6 bases at J, with 17 bases between the two ends. This CDR3 has 15 residues. The CDR3 sequence: CASSYRRRVTDTQYF. CDR3 bases: TGTGCCAGCAGCTACCGGCGGAGGGTTACGGATACGCAGTATTTT.

This clone occurred once. The V call is TRBV18, the J call TRBJ2-3; possible D gene TRBD2, 5 bases. This CDR3 contains 14 residues. V was shortened by 8 bases and J by 3 bases, with 15 bases between the two germline ends. Germline V gives CDR1 KGHSH, CDR2 LQKENI. CDR3 amino acids: CASAEGTRTDTQYF. The DNA for the CDR3 is TGTGCCAGCGCCGAGGGAACGAGGACAGATACGCAGTATTTT.

This chain links TRBV7-3 with TRBJ2-3; D is undetermined. CDR1 and CDR2 (germline): SGHTA, FQGTGA. Trimming left V 5 bases short and J 5 bases short, with 14 bases between. The CDR3 is 14 amino acids. CDR3 region: CASSPNPDVDTQYF. The DNA for the CDR3 is TGTGCCAGCAGCCCAAACCCCGATGTAGATACGCAGTATTTT.

This chain joins TRBV18 and TRBJ2-5; D may be TRBD1 (5 bases). Germline V gives CDR1 KGHSH, CDR2 LQKENI. Trimming left V 5 bases short and J 1 base short, with 14 bases between. CDR3 length equals 15 residues. CDR3 sequence reads: CASSSRQLTQETQYF. CDR3 sequence (DNA): TGTGCCAGCTCATCACGACAGCTAACCCAAGAGACCCAGTACTTC.

This clone was counted between two and nine times. This chain uses TRBV9 with TRBJ2-7; 8 nucleotides line up with TRBD2. This CDR3 contains 14 residues. Germline assignment: CDR1 SGDLS and CDR2 YYNGEE. V trimming: 4 bases; J trimming: 2 bases; junction bases outside the gene matches: 5. The CDR3 coding sequence is TGTGCCAGCAGCCGTACGGGAGGGCCCTACGAGCAGTACTTC. Translating gives CASSRTGGPYEQYF.

CDR3 sequence reads: CASSLVYRSPYNEQFF. In DNA, the CDR3 is TGTGCCAGCAGCTTGGTTTATAGAAGCCCCTACAATGAGCAGTTCTTC. The chain joins TRBV5-6 to TRBJ2-1; no firm D call. The CDR3 consists of 16 residues. The V end lost 0 bases, the J end lost 2 bases, and 12 bases lay between the germline ends. Germline assignment: CDR1 SGHDT and CDR2 YYEEEE.

The V call is TRBV28, the J call TRBJ2-7, with D perhaps TRBD1 (9 bases). The CDR3 sequence is 14 residues long. CDR1 and CDR2 from the germline V gene are MDHEN and SYDVKM. The V and J ends lost 7 bases and 6 bases respectively, with 19 bases between them. The CDR3 spells CASTPGGTGREQYF. In DNA, the CDR3 is TGTGCCAGCACCCCGGGAGGGACAGGGCGCGAGCAGTACTTC.

Here the CDR3 reads CASSIGQGRTEAFF. CDR3 DNA sequence: TGTGCCAGTAGTATTGGACAGGGAAGGACTGAAGCTTTCTTT. J is TRBJ1-1 and V is TRBV19, with 8 bases matching TRBD1. The CDR3 runs 14 residues. Germline assignment: CDR1 LNHDA and CDR2 SQIVND (reference sequence). With 3 bases clipped from V and 5 bases from J, the junction kept 5 bases outside the gene matches.